This TCR beta chain appears in the sequencing data of a study of vaccination effects on CD4 cells after COVID-19. Findings and caveats of the study: Early post-infection timepoints were missing from the study, which also had few convalescent patients.

TCRdb keeps only in-frame clones here, not all; method: immunoSEQ multiplex PCR. The table includes tens of thousands of clones, approximately 81% detected once. Points on this clone: Its antigen is currently unknown.

Sequencing was preceded by expansion of antigen-specific CD4+ T cells with viral peptide pools in the ViraFEST assay. Culture lasted around eleven days before CD4+ T cell isolation. The vaccine given was either BNT162b2 or mRNA-1273, in two doses. Germline CDR1 reads LNHDA; CDR2 reads SQIVND (reference sequence). V was cut by 4 bases and J by 0 bases, with 10 bases left in between. The CDR3 consists of 15 residues. The material was CD4+ T cells from PBMCs cultured with HCoV-229E spike peptides, obtained after COVID-19 vaccination. The receptor's source is a human donor who received a COVID-19 vaccine. The V call is TRBV19, the J call TRBJ2-1; weak D call: TRBD2 (5 bases). The chain's CDR3 is CASSTDGDSYNEQFF. CDR3 in DNA: TGTGCCAGTAGTACGGACGGGGACTCCTACAATGAGCAGTTCTTC.